This section outlines one TCR beta chain sequence together with its context. Its specific antigen is unknown. No base quality values were provided; no much bigger clone lies one nucleotide off. Libraries came from 5' RACE. The sequencer was an Illumina HiSeq 2500. The second PCR ran for roughly 6 to 11 cycles and used a J-beta primer mix along with a sample-barcoded 5' primer. A unique molecular identifier was introduced onto each TCR beta cDNA molecule by a template-switch 5' adaptor carrying 12 random nucleotides. Each sample yielded at least 3 million CDR3-containing paired-end reads. First-strand cDNA was synthesized from all RNA with the Mint cDNA synthesis kit, primed by a TRBC-specific oligonucleotide. Following uracil-DNA glycosylase treatment, a first 18-cycle PCR with universal primers M1SS and BC2_uni_R was performed on all cDNA. Turning to the authors' computational methods: For normalization, 1 million high-quality reads were randomly selected from each sample, with every read carrying a distinct molecular identifier. Reads with shared molecular identifiers were discarded instead of being binned into consensus sequences. CDR3 identification, clonotype clustering and error correction used MiTCR with a Q25 quality threshold and the strictest error-elimination algorithm. A nonparametric unseen species model with Euler transformation was used to estimate lower-bound total TCR beta diversity. Starting from the raw public reads, TCRdb applied fastp trimming at Q25, assembled clones with MiXCR and retained in-frame beta chains. Rows merge per CDR3 protein into single entries with the most common DNA and genes. These V and J calls are TCRdb output, not the study's own analysis. This sample holds fewer than 1 million distinct CDR3 sequences; under 45% were observed only once. Around 18% of the sample goes to the ten largest clones.

This sample stems from a study of blood T cells in healthy people across ages (dated by TCRdb to about 2015). Looking at the study overall: In model experiments, template switching captured about one uniquely barcoded TCR beta cDNA molecule for every two T cells. Using the same blood draw, the study looked at two additional independent replicas of 1 million unique cDNA reads for two donors, one aged 18 to 30 and the other aged 80 or older. To avoid experimental bias, donors of different ages were randomly spread across the sequencing lanes. To track age-related changes in TCR beta repertoire diversity, the study relied on deep sequencing normalized with unique cDNA molecular identifiers. The donors were divided into four age groups: young (average around 17 years), middle-aged (roughly 42), aged (approximately 62) and long-lived (around 87). What the work shows at the level of the full study, not this receptor alone: Bulk unsorted PBMC profiling prevented conclusive comparison of naive and antigen-experienced compartments. Because donor CMV infection status was unknown, age-related changes in expanded clonotypes were potentially confounded. The percentage of naive T cells measured by flow cytometry correlated strongly with observed TCR beta diversity. Compared with the aged group, the long-lived group had more naive CD4+ T cells, fewer expanded clones and increased TCR diversity, suggesting age selection. Observed TCR beta diversity per million T cells fell roughly linearly with age, and a significant reduction was already apparent by age about 38. Estimates of total diversity from one million sequenced T cells were regarded as lower bounds and underestimates.

The donors were 40 or so Caucasian individuals from Russia, aged roughly 6 to 100 years, who were systemically healthy. Each donor gave about 9.2 milliliters of peripheral blood, drawn into EDTA-treated Vacutainer tubes. Ficoll-Paque density-gradient centrifugation was used to isolate PBMCs, with at least 7 million obtained per sample. Total RNA was extracted from PBMCs with Trizol reagent, with at least 5.5 micrograms obtained per sample. The percentages of naive CD45RAhigh/CD27high T cells were determined by flow cytometry on a PBMC aliquot from every donor. Measured from the cysteine to the phenylalanine, the CDR3 is 12 residues long. Just CDR3 DNA is preserved here, 36 bases in frame from base 1. V ends up 2 bases short and J 8 bases short, with an unmatched junction base count of 1. In the germline V gene, CDR1 corresponds to MNHEY and CDR2 to SVGEGT.

This sequence was found in a man aged 60 to 69 in good health. Sequenced sample: blood. Recombination joined TRBV6-2 or TRBV6-3 with TRBJ1-1, with TRBD1 identical over 8 junction bases. Here is the DNA: TGTGCCAGCAGTTACACAGGGGGAGAAGCTTTCTTT. This is translated as CASSYTGGEAFF.